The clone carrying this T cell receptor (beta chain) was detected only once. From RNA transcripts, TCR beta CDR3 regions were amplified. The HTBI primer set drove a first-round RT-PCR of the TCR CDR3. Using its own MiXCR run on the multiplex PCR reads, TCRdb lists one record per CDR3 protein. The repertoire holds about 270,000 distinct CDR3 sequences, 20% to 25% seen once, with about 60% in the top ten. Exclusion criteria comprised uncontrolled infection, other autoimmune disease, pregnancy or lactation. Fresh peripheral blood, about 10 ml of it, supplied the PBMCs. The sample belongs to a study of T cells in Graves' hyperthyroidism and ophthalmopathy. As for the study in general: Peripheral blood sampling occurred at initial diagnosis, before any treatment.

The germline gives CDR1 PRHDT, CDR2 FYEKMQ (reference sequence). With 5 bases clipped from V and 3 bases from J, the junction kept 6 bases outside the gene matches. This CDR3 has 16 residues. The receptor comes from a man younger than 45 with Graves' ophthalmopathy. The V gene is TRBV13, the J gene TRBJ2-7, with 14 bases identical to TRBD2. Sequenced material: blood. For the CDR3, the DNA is TGTGCCAGCAGCCCAAGGACTAGCGGGGGGCACTACGAGCAGTACTTC. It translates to CASSPRTSGGHYEQYF. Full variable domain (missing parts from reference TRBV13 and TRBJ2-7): AAGVIQSPRHLIKEKRETATLKCYPIPRHDTVYWYQQGPGQDPQFLISFYEKMQSDKGSIPDRFSAQQFSDYHSELNMSSLELGDSALYFCASSPRTSGGHYEQYFGPGTRLTVT.